Here is one T cell receptor (beta chain) with its context. Its antigen is unknown. This sample was included in a study of T cell responses to AZD1222 COVID-19 vaccine. Study background: Pooled in the analysis were second doses at about 4 or about 12 weeks.

Measured with immunoSEQ multiplex PCR; TCRdb has only the in-frame clones, and not every one. The top ten hold about 1.5% of the sample, which has about 92,000 clones, around 89% seen once. Overall study results and limits: Possibly, clonal diversity was underestimated; donors were largely white British and included more females. No day 14 peak samples; only post-peak repertoires were characterized.

Trimming shortened V by 5 bases and J by 0 bases, and 11 bases separated the two germline ends. CDR3 length: 15 amino acids. Germline V gives CDR1 SGHTA, CDR2 FQGNSA. The receptor was isolated from an adult in good health. The chain uses TRBV7-2 and TRBJ1-3; perhaps TRBD1 as D (6 bases). The sequencing used peripheral blood, collected on day 0 of AZD1222 vaccination. The DNA of the CDR3 is TGTGCCAGCAGCGCCAGGGGAGGCTCTGGAAACACCATATATTTT. This encodes CASSARGGSGNTIYF.